The present T cell receptor beta chain was sequenced within a study of blood T cell repertoires in COVID-19. This clone has a handful of counts. Using immunoSEQ multiplex PCR, the repertoire was profiled, and TCRdb retains in-frame clones only, with some absent. The sample contains roughly 120,000 clones, approximately 84% of which appear only once. The CDR3 loop spans 13 amino acids. The junction had 6 bases not matched to a gene; V was cut back by 5 bases and J by 7 bases. CDR1 and CDR2 from the germline V gene are SGHVS and FQNEAQ. Specimen: peripheral blood. This clonotype was obtained from a woman aged 50 to 60 with acute or convalescent COVID-19. The chain employs TRBV7-8 and TRBJ1-2; 8 bases match TRBD1. CDR3 coding DNA: TGTGCCAGCAGCCCGCAGGGGGCGAGTGGCTACACCTTC. Its translation: CASSPQGASGYTF.